This section outlines one T cell receptor (beta chain) sequence together with its context. Under the authors' procedure: Using reference gene primer amplification, nucleated cell counts were estimated. Repertoires were generated with immunoSEQ multiplex PCR, while TCRdb's copy carries only in-frame clones and drops some. For V, J and clone size, that table is used; D and trimming come from the DNA. The repertoire has 250,000 to 300,000 clones, approximately 90% of them found once; the top ten carry 12%. The data originate from a study of blood T cell repertoires in COVID-19. For the study at large: Samples came from the United States, Italy and Spain, spanning acute and convalescent COVID-19.

This sequence originates from a woman aged 55-70 years with acute or convalescent COVID-19. Sample: peripheral blood.

CDR3 DNA sequence: TGTGCCAGCAGCTTGCTCCTACTAGCGGGGGGCGCGACTCAAGAGACCCAGTACTTC. Translating it yields CASSLLLLAGGATQETQYF. The chain is built from TRBV5-4 and TRBJ2-5, with 12 bases that match TRBD2. The ends lost 1 base at V and 2 bases at J; junction bases unmatched: 12. Germline V gives CDR1 SGHNT, CDR2 YYREEE (reference sequence). The CDR3 has 19 residues.